This TCR beta chain was sequenced in a study of TIL therapy for anti-PD-1-resistant metastatic lung cancer. Study information: Median patient age was approximately 59, ranging roughly 35-75 years. A handful of tumors were EGFR-mutant and two were ALK-rearranged.

Points from the study as a whole: The cohort had more treatment-naive, never-smoker and oncogene-addicted patients than typical. Infused TIL clonotypes partially replaced the baseline blood repertoire, then decayed over months.

Sequencing used immunoSEQ v3. The data were produced by immunoSEQ multiplex PCR, yet TCRdb's version contains in-frame clones alone and is incomplete. The data contain 55,000 to 60,000 clones, around 67% of them singletons. In its sample, this clone was seen a few times. The antigen is unknown. Trimming pared 2 bases from V and 6 bases from J, leaving 5 bases between. The CDR3 spans 11 residues. CDR1 is GTSNPN and CDR2 is SVGIG in the germline V gene (reference sequence). Time point indicated: pre-treatment sample, taken before nivolumab and TIL therapy. The V gene is TRBV30, the J gene TRBJ2-1; TRBD2 might be the D (5 bases). The sequence derives from a person between 25 and 79 years old with non-small cell lung cancer. The sequences come from blood, collected at baseline. In DNA, the CDR3 is TGTGCCTGGAGTACTAGCAATGAGCAGTTCTTC. This encodes CAWSTSNEQFF.